This T cell receptor beta chain was obtained from a study of shared clonotypes between healthy human individuals. Across the whole study: With ages of 18 to 49, the donors were two women and a few men. Whole-study results and caveats: The small donor group covered limited genetic and exposure diversity.

A note on this clone: No antigen is known for it.

Clones were sequenced by immunoSEQ multiplex PCR, and TCRdb holds only the in-frame ones, with some missing. The sample lists roughly 1,100,000 clones; around 76% were seen once. Germline V gene lookup returns CDR1 SQVTM and CDR2 ANQGSEA. There are 14 residues in the CDR3. With 5 bases removed from V and 0 bases from J, the gap between germline ends came to 11 bases. Sequences were obtained from memory CD4+ T cells sorted from blood. Subset noted: CD45RA-negative fraction. The sequence was collected from a man aged 18 to 30 in good health. This chain uses TRBV29-1 with TRBJ1-3; no reliable D call. The CDR3 here is CSVTDLSSGNTIYF. DNA of the CDR3: TGCAGCGTTACTGATCTTAGCTCTGGAAACACCATATATTTT.